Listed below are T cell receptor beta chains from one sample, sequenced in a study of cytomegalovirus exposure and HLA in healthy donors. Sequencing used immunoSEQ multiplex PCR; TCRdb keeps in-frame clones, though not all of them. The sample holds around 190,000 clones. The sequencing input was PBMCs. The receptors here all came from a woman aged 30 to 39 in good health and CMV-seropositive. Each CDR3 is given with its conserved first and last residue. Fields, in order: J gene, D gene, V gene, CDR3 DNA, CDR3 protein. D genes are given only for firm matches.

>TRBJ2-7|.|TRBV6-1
TGTGCCAGCAGTGAAGCAGACAGTTATTACTACGAGCAGTACTTC
CASSEADSYYYEQYF
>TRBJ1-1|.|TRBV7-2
TGTGCCAGCAGCTCGGGACATACTGAAGCTTTCTTT
CASSSGHTEAFF
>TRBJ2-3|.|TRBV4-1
TGCGCCAGCAGCCCCAGCGGGGATACGCAGTATTTT
CASSPSGDTQYF
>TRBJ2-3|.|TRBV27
TGTGCCAGCGCCCCCCGAGGCGGGGGCACAGATACGCAGTATTTT
CASAPRGGGTDTQYF
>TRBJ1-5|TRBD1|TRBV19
TGTGCCAGTAGTGCGGCGCAGGGGGTTGGTCAGCCCCAGCATTTT
CASSAAQGVGQPQHF
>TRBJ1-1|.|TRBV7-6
TGTGCCAGCAGCTCGACACAGAACACTGAAGCTTTCTTT
CASSSTQNTEAFF
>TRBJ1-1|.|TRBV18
TGTGCCAGCTCGCCCAGGGGCCCTGAAGCTTTCTTT
CASSPRGPEAFF
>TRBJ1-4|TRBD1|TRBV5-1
TGCGCCAGCAGCTCAAGAACGGGACAGGGACAAAAACTGTTTTTT
CASSSRTGQGQKLFF
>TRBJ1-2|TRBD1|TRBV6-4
TGTGCCAGCCGTAGCCGGGACAGGGGAAGCTATGGCTACACCTTC
CASRSRDRGSYGYTF
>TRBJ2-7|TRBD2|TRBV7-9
TGTGCCAGCAGCCCTGGACTAGATCGCTACGAGCAGTACTTC
CASSPGLDRYEQYF
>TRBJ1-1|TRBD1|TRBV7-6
TGTGCCAGCAGCTCTCGGCCGGGACAGGGTACCACTCAAGCCTTT
CASSSRPGQGTTQAF
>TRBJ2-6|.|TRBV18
TGTGCCAGCTCACCACAGCGGCTAAGCTCTGGGGCCAACGTCCTGACTTTC
CASSPQRLSSGANVLTF
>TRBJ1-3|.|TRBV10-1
TGCGCCAGCAGTCTGGGCCCTGGAAACACCATATATTTT
CASSLGPGNTIYF
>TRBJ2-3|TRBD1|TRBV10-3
TGTGCCATCAGTGAGTTCCCGGGACAGGGGGCCGCAGATACGCAGTATTTT
CAISEFPGQGAADTQYF
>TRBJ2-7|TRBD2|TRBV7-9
TGTGCCAGCAGCTATCTAGCGGGGGGGGCCTACGAGCAGTACTTC
CASSYLAGGAYEQYF
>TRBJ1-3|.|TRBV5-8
TGTGCCAGCAGCTTGCTTCCGGGACACCACTCTGGAAACACCATATATTTT
CASSLLPGHHSGNTIYF
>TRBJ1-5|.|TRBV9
TGTGCCAGCAGCGTAGGAGGGGGTTCCTCTTATAGCAATCAGCCCCAGCATTTT
CASSVGGGSSYSNQPQHF
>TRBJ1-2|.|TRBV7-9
TGTGCCAGCAGCTCATGGCAGGCAGTCTATGGCTACACCTTC
CASSSWQAVYGYTF
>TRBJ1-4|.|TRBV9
TGTGCCAGCAGCGAACAGGGTCGCAGTGAAAAACTGTTTTTT
CASSEQGRSEKLFF
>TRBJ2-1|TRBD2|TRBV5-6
TGTGCCAGCAGCTTGGATGTAGCGGGAGTGATTGGGGATGAGCAGTTCTTC
CASSLDVAGVIGDEQFF
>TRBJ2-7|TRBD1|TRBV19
TGTGCCAGTAGTATAGCGACAGGGGCGACCTACGAGCAGTACTTC
CASSIATGATYEQYF
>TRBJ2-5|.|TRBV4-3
TGCGCCAGCAGCCAAGATTTTTTGCCTAGCGATCAAGAGACCCAGTACTTC
CASSQDFLPSDQETQYF
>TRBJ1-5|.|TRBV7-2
TGTGCCAGCAGCTTATTGGGCAGCAATCAGCCCCAGCATTTT
CASSLLGSNQPQHF
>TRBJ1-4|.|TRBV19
TGTGCCAGTAGCCGATATGAACTCGGACAGTATGCAACTAATGAAAAACTGTTTTTT
CASSRYELGQYATNEKLFF
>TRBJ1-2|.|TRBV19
TGTGCCAGTTCCAAGACCCCAGGATTCGGCTACACCTTC
CASSKTPGFGYTF
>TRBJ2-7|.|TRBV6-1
TGTGCCAGCAGTGATCGGGTATCCTACGAATACTTC
CASSDRVSYEYF
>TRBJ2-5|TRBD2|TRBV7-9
TGTGCCAGCAGCTCGGGACTAGCGGACTCCCAAGAGACCCAGTACTTC
CASSSGLADSQETQYF
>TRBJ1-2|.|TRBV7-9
TGTGCCAGCAGCTTAGCGCAGGGGTCCTATGGCTACACCTTC
CASSLAQGSYGYTF
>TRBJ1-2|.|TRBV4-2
TGTGCCAGCAGCCCCCATCAGGCTAACTATGGCTACACCTTC
CASSPHQANYGYTF
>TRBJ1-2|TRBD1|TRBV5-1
TGCGCCAGCAGCCGGACAGGGAACGGCTACACCTTC
CASSRTGNGYTF
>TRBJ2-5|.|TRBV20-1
TGCAGTGCTAGAGATAGAACCCAGTACTTC
CSARDRTQYF
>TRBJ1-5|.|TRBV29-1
TGCAGCGTTGACGAGGGGGGGAATCAGCCCCAGCATTTT
CSVDEGGNQPQHF
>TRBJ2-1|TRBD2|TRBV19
TGTGCCAGTACCTCGGGACTAGACCTAATCTACAATGAGCAGTTCTTC
CASTSGLDLIYNEQFF
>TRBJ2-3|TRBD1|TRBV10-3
TGTGCCATCAGTTTACAGGGGGCGCTGAGCACAGATACGCAGTATTTT
CAISLQGALSTDTQYF
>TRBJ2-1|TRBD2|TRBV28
TGTGCCAGCAAATTTGCGGGGGGCGGAGGGGGAGAGCAGTTCTTC
CASKFAGGGGGEQFF
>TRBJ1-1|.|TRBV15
TGTGCCACCAGCAGAGTTACAGGGTCTACTGAAGCTTTCTTT
CATSRVTGSTEAFF
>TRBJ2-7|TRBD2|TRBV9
TGTGCCAGCAGCGTAGGGCTAGCGGACTACGAGCAGTACTTC
CASSVGLADYEQYF
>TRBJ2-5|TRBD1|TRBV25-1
TGTGCCAGCCGCTCGACAGGGATTGAGTACTTC
CASRSTGIEYF
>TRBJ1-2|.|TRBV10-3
TGTGCCATCAGCCTGAGGAGTGGTTCTAACTATGGCTACACCTTC
CAISLRSGSNYGYTF
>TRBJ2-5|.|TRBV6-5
TGTGCCAGCAGTTACGGTAGCCTCACAGGAGAGACCCAGTACTTC
CASSYGSLTGETQYF
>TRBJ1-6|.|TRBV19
TGTGCCAGTAGTGAAGGGGTCGGTTCACCCCTCCACTTT
CASSEGVGSPLHF
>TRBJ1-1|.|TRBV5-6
TGTGCCAGCAGCTTGGTGGGGCAGGGCCGGAACACTGAAGCTTTCTTT
CASSLVGQGRNTEAFF
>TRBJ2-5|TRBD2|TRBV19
TGTGCCAGTAGTATCGTGGGAGGGCCGCAAGAGACCCAGTACTTC
CASSIVGGPQETQYF
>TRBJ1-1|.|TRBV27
TGTGCCAGCAGCGCCAGGGTCTGGACAGAGAACACTGAAGCTTTCTTT
CASSARVWTENTEAFF
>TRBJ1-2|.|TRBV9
TGTGCCAGCAGCGAGAGGGTGAATTATGGCTACACCTTC
CASSERVNYGYTF